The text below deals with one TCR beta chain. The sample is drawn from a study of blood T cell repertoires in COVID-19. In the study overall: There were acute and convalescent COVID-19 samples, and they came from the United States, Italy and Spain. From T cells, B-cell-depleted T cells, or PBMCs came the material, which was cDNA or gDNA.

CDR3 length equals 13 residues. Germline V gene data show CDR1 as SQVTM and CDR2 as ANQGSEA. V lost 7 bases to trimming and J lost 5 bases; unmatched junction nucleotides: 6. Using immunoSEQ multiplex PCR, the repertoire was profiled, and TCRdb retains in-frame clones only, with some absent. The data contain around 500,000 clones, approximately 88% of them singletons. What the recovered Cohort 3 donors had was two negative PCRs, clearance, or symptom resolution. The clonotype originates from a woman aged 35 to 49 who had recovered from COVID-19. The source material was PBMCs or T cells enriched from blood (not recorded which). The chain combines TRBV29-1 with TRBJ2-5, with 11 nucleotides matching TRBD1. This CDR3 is CSARTGGGETQYF. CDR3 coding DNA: TGCAGCGCCCGGACAGGGGGCGGCGAGACCCAGTACTTC.